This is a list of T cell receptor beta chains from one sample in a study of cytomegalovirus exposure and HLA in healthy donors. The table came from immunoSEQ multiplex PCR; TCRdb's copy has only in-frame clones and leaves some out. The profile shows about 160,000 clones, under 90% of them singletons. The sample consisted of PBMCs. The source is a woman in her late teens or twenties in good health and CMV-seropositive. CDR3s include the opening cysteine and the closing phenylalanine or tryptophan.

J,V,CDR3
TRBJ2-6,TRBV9,CASSAGTGVVKGRSGANVLTF
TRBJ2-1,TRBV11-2,CASTINPLSEQFF
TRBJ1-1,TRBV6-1,CASRDTGATEAFF
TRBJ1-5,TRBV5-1,CASSEGTGGQPQHF
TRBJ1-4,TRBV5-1,CASSLVVPGQGGEKLFF
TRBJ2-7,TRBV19,CASSMDLPRTYGF
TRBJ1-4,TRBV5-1,CASSLEGQRGNEKLFF
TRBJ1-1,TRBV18,CASSPTTANTEAFF
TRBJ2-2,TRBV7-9,CASRTSDYANTGELFF
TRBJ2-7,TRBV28,CASSSPNYEQYF